Below, 24 T cell receptor beta chains from the same sample are listed, as sequenced in a study of cytomegalovirus exposure and HLA in healthy donors (dated by TCRdb to between 2016 and 2019). Library preparation employed the immunoSEQ multiplex PCR assay. The multiplex PCR relied on a mix of 60 forward primers for TCR Vbeta segments and 13 reverse primers for TCR Jbeta segments. Here the immuneACCESS table is served through TCRdb, limited to in-frame sequences with V and J called. Missing clones are a known gap in these copies; in checked studies unresolved V genes cover under half, and the rest lacks a known reason. This sample gives some 150,000 clones in total; approximately 80% of them show up just once. Over 0.65% of the sample goes to the ten largest clones. Specimen: PBMCs. The receptors derive from a woman in her late teens or twenties in good health and CMV-seronegative.

This clone was seen just once. This rearrangement joins TRBV28 to TRBJ1-1; unclear D gene. This CDR3 has 12 residues. V was trimmed by 10 bases and J by 11 bases, leaving 20 bases between them. Germline CDR1 MDHEN, CDR2 SYDVKM. The CDR3 protein is CATQPESRGAFF. In nucleotides, the CDR3 is TGTGCCACGCAGCCCGAATCAAGAGGGGCTTTCTTT.

The chain is built from TRBV4-2 and TRBJ2-3, with 8 bases that match TRBD2. Germline assignment: CDR1 LGHNA and CDR2 YNFKEQ. The junction had 14 bases not matched to a gene; V was cut back by 4 bases and J by 2 bases. The CDR3 covers 18 residues. The CDR3 DNA is TGTGCCAGCAGCCCGAGACAACCCTTAGCGGGAACCACAGATACGCAGTATTTT. Translating it yields CASSPRQPLAGTTDTQYF.

The J gene is TRBJ1-4, the V gene TRBV28, with 9 bases that match TRBD1. The germline V gene encodes CDR1 MDHEN and CDR2 SYDVKM. CDR3 size: 13 residues. Trimming took 10 bases from V and 7 from J; bases not matched to a gene: 7. The CDR3 spells CANTGGRGEKLFF. In nucleotides, the CDR3 is TGTGCCAACACAGGGGGCCGGGGTGAAAAACTGTTTTTT.

The genes are TRBV10-3 and TRBJ2-4; 8 bases match TRBD2. After removal of 3 bases from V and 4 bases from J, the junction contained 5 bases not matched to a gene. CDR1 is ENHRY and CDR2 is SYGVKD in the germline V gene. This CDR3 contains 15 residues. CDR3 nucleotide sequence: TGTGCCATCAGTGACCCACTAGCGGCGAAAAACATTCAGTACTTC. Protein sequence: CAISDPLAAKNIQYF.

This clone came up once. The sample contains more than one DNA sequence encoding this CDR3. The CDR3 loop is CASSLSGREYQETQYF. The CDR3 DNA reads TGTGCCAGCAGTTTATCTGGGCGGGAGTACCAAGAGACCCAGTACTTC. J is TRBJ2-5 and V is TRBV28, with 7 bases identical to TRBD2. Unmatched junction bases numbered 5, after V lost 1 base and J lost 0 bases. Germline V gives CDR1 MDHEN, CDR2 SYDVKM. The CDR3 length is 16 residues. Complete variable domain (other parts from reference TRBV28 and TRBJ2-5): DVKVTQSSRYLVKRTGEKVFLECVQDMDHENMFWYRQDPGLGLRLIYFSYDVKMKEKGDIPEGYSVSREKKERFSLILESASTNQTSMYLCASSLSGREYQETQYFGPGTRLLVL.

The chain employs TRBV4-1 and TRBJ2-7; a weak D match, TRBD1 (5 bases). The CDR3 has 14 amino acids. Germline V gives CDR1 MGHRA, CDR2 YSYEKL. Trimming took off 1 base at V and 3 bases at J, with 10 bases between the two ends. CDR3 residues: CASSQGQRIYEQYF. In nucleotides, the CDR3 is TGCGCCAGCAGCCAAGGACAGCGAATCTACGAGCAGTACTTC.

The chain employs TRBV15 and TRBJ1-3; 7 bases align to TRBD1. Germline V gene sequence: CDR1 LNHNV, CDR2 YYDKDF (reference sequence). The ends lost 5 bases at V and 7 bases at J; junction bases unmatched: 8. The CDR3 spans 14 residues. CDR3 protein: CATSLRDSSNTIYF. CDR3 nucleotide sequence: TGTGCCACCAGCCTCCGGGACAGTTCTAACACCATATATTTT. The full variable domain, completed using reference TRBV15 and TRBJ1-3, is DAMVIQNPRYQVTQFGKPVTLSCSQTLNHNVMYWYQQKSSQAPKLLFHYYDKDFNNEADTPDNFQSRRPNTSFCFLDIRSPGLGDTAMYLCATSLRDSSNTIYFGEGSWLTVV.

This clone was counted between two and nine times. V gene TRBV6-5 combines with J gene TRBJ2-7; 7 nucleotides line up with TRBD2. The CDR3 length is 15 residues. V gave up 6 bases and J gave up 2 bases; unmatched junction bases: 10. CDR1 and CDR2 (germline): MNHEY, SVGAGI. The CDR3 spells CASRKGGRGAYEQYF. The CDR3 coding sequence is TGTGCCAGCAGGAAAGGCGGGAGAGGGGCCTACGAGCAGTACTTC.

V gene TRBV27 combines with J gene TRBJ2-1; TRBD2 is a possible D gene (5 bases). The ends were cut back, 4 bases at V and 5 bases at J, with 15 bases in the middle. Germline V gene lookup returns CDR1 MNHEY and CDR2 SMNVEV (reference sequence). The length of the CDR3 is 15 residues. For the CDR3, the DNA is TGTGCCAGCAGTTCGATATTGGACTGGGACAATGAGCAGTTCTTC. It codes for CASSSILDWDNEQFF.

The chain is built from TRBV11-3 and TRBJ2-7, with a weak D call TRBD2 (7 bases). From germline, CDR1 is SGHNT and CDR2 YENEEA. The V and J ends lost 6 bases and 3 bases respectively, with 12 bases between them. CDR3 length: 13 amino acids. DNA for the CDR3: TGTGCCAGCAGAGGGGGAGGGGGCTACGAGCAGTACTTC. It yields the protein CASRGGGGYEQYF.

CDR3 bases: TGTGCCAGCAGGCCTGGACTAGCGGGAGGGGAGACCGGGGAGCTGTTTTTT. Translated: CASRPGLAGGETGELFF. The V call is TRBV5-6, the J call TRBJ2-2; 15 bases align to TRBD2. This CDR3 has 17 residues. J lost 5 bases, V lost 5 bases, and 7 bases had no gene match. CDR1 is SGHDT and CDR2 is YYEEEE in the germline V gene. The full variable domain, its missing parts supplied by reference TRBV5-6 and TRBJ2-2, is DAGVTQSPTHLIKTRGQQVTLRCSPKSGHDTVSWYQQALGQGPQFIFQYYEEEERQRGNFPDRFSGHQFPNYSSELNVNALLLGDSALYLCASRPGLAGGETGELFFGEGSRLTVL.

This clone was counted a few times. The rearrangement links TRBV19 to TRBJ2-1; 7 bases are shared with TRBD2. With 9 bases clipped from V and 6 bases from J, the junction kept 11 bases outside the gene matches. Looked up from germline, CDR1 is LNHDA and CDR2 is SQIVND (reference sequence). The CDR3 totals 14 residues. The CDR3: CASRSGGRLNEQFF. The CDR3 region has the DNA TGTGCCAGCCGCTCTGGCGGGAGACTCAATGAGCAGTTCTTC.

The J gene is TRBJ1-5, the V gene TRBV6-1, with a tentative D call TRBD1 (5 bases). The CDR3 spans 17 residues. Per the germline V gene, CDR1 is MNHNS and CDR2 is SASEGT. The germline V and J ends were trimmed by 3 bases and 0 bases, with 15 bases remaining between them. CDR3 loop: CASSELGPGGSNQPQHF. In DNA, the CDR3 is TGTGCCAGCAGTGAGCTGGGGCCGGGGGGTAGCAATCAGCCCCAGCATTTT.

J is TRBJ1-2 and V is TRBV6-6; tentative D call: TRBD1 (5 bases). The germline V and J ends were trimmed by 2 bases and 8 bases, with 18 bases remaining between them. CDR1 MNHNY and CDR2 SVGAGI come from the germline V gene (reference sequence). The CDR3 extends over 15 amino acids. The CDR3 DNA sequence: TGTGCCAGCAGTTACGACGCAGGAGGGGCGGCAGGCTACACCTTC. It encodes CASSYDAGGAAGYTF.

This chain connects TRBV10-3 to TRBJ2-3; 10 bases are shared with TRBD2. Germline V CDR1 and CDR2: ENHRY, SYGVKD. CDR3 length: 17 amino acids. V dropped 6 bases and J dropped 1; count of bases not matched to a gene: 10. Here the CDR3 reads CAISGSLGLAGTDTQYF. CDR3 sequence (DNA): TGTGCCATCAGCGGATCGCTAGGACTAGCGGGCACAGATACGCAGTATTTT.

The chain employs TRBV11-2 and TRBJ2-7; the D gene is possibly TRBD2 (5 bases). Germline loops: CDR1 SGHAT, CDR2 FQNNGV. The CDR3 covers 14 residues. Deletions cut 0 bases from V and 5 bases from J, with 11 bases between. CDR3 in DNA: TGTGCCAGCAGCTTAGACGGACTGGGCAACGAGCAGTACTTC. Translation: CASSLDGLGNEQYF.

The V gene is TRBV11-2, the J gene TRBJ2-3; 8 bases agree with TRBD2. CDR3 length: 16 amino acids. V was pared by 4 bases and J by 4 bases, with 10 bases of the junction left unmatched. Per germline, CDR1 SGHAT and CDR2 FQNNGV. DNA for the CDR3: TGTGCCAGCAGCTCTGGACCGGGACTAGAGGCAGATACGCAGTATTTT. Its protein is CASSSGPGLEADTQYF.

In its sample, this clone was seen once. The chain couples TRBV10-3 to TRBJ2-3; D is undetermined. V dropped 4 bases and J dropped 4 bases, with 9 bases sitting between them. This CDR3 has 13 residues. Germline loops: CDR1 ENHRY, CDR2 SYGVKD. The CDR3 nucleotides are TGTGCCATCAGTGGGAGTAATCCAGATACGCAGTATTTT. Its protein product is CAISGSNPDTQYF.

The V and J genes are TRBV5-1 and TRBJ2-1, with 10 bases aligning to TRBD2. V trimming: 2 bases; J trimming: 8 bases; junction bases outside the gene matches: 13. The germline CDR1 and CDR2 sequences are SGHRS and YFSETQ. This CDR3 is 17 amino acids long. The CDR3 bases are TGCGCCAGCAGCTTTCGGGAACTAGCGGGAATCAAGGATGAGCAGTTCTTC. Its protein is CASSFRELAGIKDEQFF.

The chain has TRBV6-1 and TRBJ2-7; possibly TRBD1 for D (6 bases). The CDR3 is 15 residues long. The V and J ends lost 5 bases and 2 bases respectively, with 16 bases between them. CDR1 and CDR2 (germline): MNHNS, SASEGT. CDR3 sequence: CASSTDRYLPYEQYF. CDR3 nucleotide sequence: TGTGCCAGCAGTACCGACAGGTACCTTCCCTACGAGCAGTACTTC.

The chain combines TRBV14 with TRBJ2-7; 14 bases agree with TRBD2. The germline V gene encodes CDR1 SGHDN and CDR2 FVKESK. The CDR3 length is 15 residues. After removal of 4 bases from V and 1 base from J, the junction contained 0 bases not matched to a gene. CDR3: CASSRTSGRSYEQYF. The CDR3 nucleotides read TGTGCCAGCAGCCGGACTAGCGGGAGGTCCTACGAGCAGTACTTC.

DNA for the CDR3: TGTGCCAGCAGTTTTCAGTACACTGAAGCTTTCTTT. As protein: CASSFQYTEAFF. V and J are TRBV6-6 and TRBJ1-1; D unclear. V was clipped by 4 bases and J by 3 bases, with 6 bases between them. Germline V gene lookup returns CDR1 MNHNY and CDR2 SVGAGI (reference sequence). The CDR3 extends over 12 amino acids.

This rearrangement joins TRBV27 to TRBJ2-1, with 7 bases lining up with TRBD1. This CDR3 has 13 amino acids. Germline V lookup: CDR1 MNHEY, CDR2 SMNVEV (reference sequence). V dropped 6 bases and J dropped 9; count of bases not matched to a gene: 8. In DNA form, the CDR3 reads TGTGCCAGCAGGAACATGGACAGGTCTGAGCAGTTCTTC. Protein: CASRNMDRSEQFF.

The CDR3 DNA is TGTGCCAGCAGCTTAGGCCTAGGGACTACCCCCGGGGCAGATACGCAGTATTTT. As protein: CASSLGLGTTPGADTQYF. V usage is TRBV7-2 and J usage is TRBJ2-3, with TRBD2 matching 7 bases. CDR3 length: 18 amino acids. Trimming at V came to 1 base and at J to 4 bases, leaving 14 bases not matched to a gene. Germline lookup yields CDR1 SGHTA and CDR2 FQGNSA. Variable domain in full (rest from reference TRBV7-2 and TRBJ2-3): GAGVSQSPSNKVTEKGKDVELRCDPISGHTALYWYRQSLGQGLEFLIYFQGNSAPDKSGLPSDRFSAERTGGSVSTLTIQRTQQEDSAVYLCASSLGLGTTPGADTQYFGPGTRLTVL.